These T cell receptor beta chains were read from a single sample in a study of cytomegalovirus exposure and HLA in healthy donors. The assay was immunoSEQ multiplex PCR, and TCRdb's table has in-frame clones only and misses some. The repertoire holds about 130,000 clones, with 75% to 85% as singletons. Sequenced material: PBMCs. These receptors all stem from a man aged 18 to 35 in good health and CMV-seronegative. Each CDR3 is given without its conserved first and last residue. Fields, in order: CDR3 length, V gene, J gene, CDR3 protein.

12	TRBV28	TRBJ2-7	ASSVDSLAYEQY
13	TRBV7-3	TRBJ2-7	ASSLCPSGYYEQY
12	TRBV6-5	TRBJ2-7	ASRKTGGDYEQY
13	TRBV2	TRBJ2-3	ASQGTSGRADTQY
13	TRBV28	TRBJ1-2	ASSLRGLPRYGYT
11	TRBV15	TRBJ2-5	ATSRERGVTQY
12	TRBV9	TRBJ2-7	ASSGDRGYHEQY
11	TRBV6-5	TRBJ2-5	ASWTSGSETQY
15	TRBV18	TRBJ2-2	ASSPPGLAGRTGELF
13	TRBV28	TRBJ1-4	ASAETGGYNEKLF
14	TRBV7-9	TRBJ1-1	ASSPPGTGLSTEAF
12	TRBV28	TRBJ2-5	ASNHWGGQETQY
11	TRBV5-8	TRBJ2-3	ATTGAPTDTQY
14	TRBV6-4	TRBJ2-3	ASSVGLAGGTDTQY
14	TRBV6-5	TRBJ2-4	ASSFSLAGIGDIQY
10	TRBV28	TRBJ2-1	ASRPSRFEQF
12	TRBV29-1	TRBJ2-3	SVATSAYTDTQY
12	TRBV27	.	ASSLSSRRGEQY
13	TRBV10-3	TRBJ2-7	AISGGGSRTYEQY
11	TRBV30	TRBJ1-6	ACERGQASPLH
14	TRBV12-2	TRBJ1-5	ASRTGFRGQPRPQH
12	TRBV11-2	TRBJ2-1	ASSGGVVYNEQF
12	TRBV7-9	TRBJ1-2	ASSPRQGGYGYT
9	TRBV25-1	TRBJ2-7	ASRQNYEQY
15	TRBV18	TRBJ1-5	ASSPSPQVTHNQPQH
16	TRBV11-2	TRBJ2-7	ASSRRAHRAPTGYEQY
12	TRBV19	TRBJ2-1	ASNRLAGGIEQF
13	TRBV6-5	TRBJ1-6	ASSYSQGGRSPLH
13	TRBV7-3	TRBJ2-3	ASSSGWAGADTQY
11	TRBV6-5	TRBJ1-5	ASSPAERQPQH
12	TRBV27	TRBJ2-1	ASSLSGGPGEQF
13	TRBV2	TRBJ1-5	ASSVEGGRNQPQH
13	TRBV11-2	TRBJ1-2	ASSPGQFPNYGYT
13	TRBV28	TRBJ1-1	ASRTPGQRNTEAF